One and the same sample provided the 22 T cell receptor beta chains below, sequenced in a study of T-cell memory formation after mild COVID-19. TCRdb re-analysed the 5' RACE reads in MiXCR, keeping a single row per CDR3 protein. The data show fewer than 350,000 distinct CDR3 sequences, more than 15% seen once. Input material: PBMCs or a T cell subset sorted from them (not recorded which). The source of these receptors is a man aged 18 to 30 who had mild COVID-19 (a few samples of this study predate the infection). Cell type and time point are not known.

This clonotype was recorded a few times. The CDR3 region has the DNA TGTGCCAGCAGCCCTGGGTCCAGAGTCTACGAGCAGTACTTC. Protein: CASSPGSRVYEQYF. The chain joins TRBV12-3 or TRBV12-4 to TRBJ2-7, with D unresolved. Trimming stripped 6 bases from V and 3 bases from J, with 15 bases between. This CDR3 contains 14 residues.

The V call is TRBV7-2, the J call TRBJ2-7, with D possibly being TRBD1 or TRBD2 (5 bases each). The germline CDR1 and CDR2 sequences are SGHTA and FQGNSA. The V gene lost 5 bases and the J gene lost 4 bases, with 9 bases spanning the gap. This CDR3 comprises 12 residues. CDR3 in amino acids: CASSRDLYEQYF. The DNA for the CDR3 is TGTGCCAGCAGCCGGGACCTGTACGAGCAGTACTTC.

This clonotype was picked up a small number of times. The CDR3 bases are TGTGCCAGCCCTCACCCAGACAGAATAGGGCCTTATGGCTACACCTTC. Residues: CASPHPDRIGPYGYTF. The J gene is TRBJ1-2, the V gene TRBV6-4, with a weak D call TRBD1 (5 bases). CDR1 and CDR2 from the germline V gene are MRHNA and SNTAGT. The V end lost 8 bases, the J end lost 5 bases, and 24 bases lay between the germline ends. This CDR3 contains 16 residues.

This clonotype has a handful of counts. V is TRBV7-9 and J is TRBJ1-4; 7 bases are a match to TRBD1. J lost 4 bases, V lost 7 bases, and 6 bases had no gene match. The germline CDR1 and CDR2 sequences are SEHNR and FQNEAQ (reference sequence). CDR3 size: 14 residues. Here the CDR3 DNA reads TGTGCCAGCACGCTCGGGACAGATAATGAAAAACTGTTTTTT. Encoded protein: CASTLGTDNEKLFF.

This clonotype was seen more than once but under ten times. This chain uses TRBV5-8 with TRBJ2-6, with D perhaps matching TRBD1 or TRBD2 (5 bases each). Trimming stripped 2 bases from V and 4 bases from J, with 7 bases between. Germline V gene data show CDR1 as SGHTS and CDR2 as YDEGEE. This CDR3 comprises 14 residues. The CDR3 sequence: CASSFWGGANVLTF. CDR3 coding DNA: TGTGCCAGCAGCTTTTGGGGGGGGGCCAACGTCCTGACTTTC.

This clonotype was counted only a few times. The chain recombines TRBV11-2 with TRBJ2-2, with a possible D match to TRBD1 (6 bases). Germline-derived CDR1 and CDR2 are SGHAT and FQNNGV. Trimming took off 7 bases at V and 7 bases at J, with 13 bases between the two ends. The CDR3 is 13 residues long. The CDR3: CASNREIGGELFF. The CDR3 DNA sequence: TGTGCCAGCAACAGGGAGATTGGCGGGGAGCTGTTTTTT.

This clonotype was detected a few times. The rearrangement links TRBV10-3 to TRBJ2-7, with D perhaps matching TRBD1 (6 bases). The germline CDR1 and CDR2 sequences are ENHRY and SYGVKD. The CDR3 runs 12 residues. Deletions cut 4 bases from V and 7 bases from J, with 11 bases between. CDR3 DNA sequence: TGTGCCATCAGTGGGGGCACAGGGGAGCAGTACGTC. This codes for CAISGGTGEQYV.

The chain joins TRBV12-3 or TRBV12-4 to TRBJ2-1, with D unresolved. V lost 5 bases and J lost 7, with 12 bases in between. The CDR3 extends over 13 amino acids. The CDR3 spells CASSVPGGNEQFF. The CDR3 DNA sequence: TGTGCCAGCAGTGTCCCAGGTGGGAATGAGCAGTTCTTC.

The chain uses TRBV7-2 and TRBJ1-5; weak D call: TRBD1 (6 bases). Germline values: CDR1 SGHTA, CDR2 FQGNSA. This CDR3 region has 12 residues. V lost 6 bases to trimming and J lost 6 bases, with 9 bases between them. The CDR3 bases are TGTGCCAGCAGTAGGGGGGGTCAGCCCCAGCATTTT. Translation: CASSRGGQPQHF.

This clonotype was seen more than once but under ten times. V usage is TRBV3-1 and J usage is TRBJ1-2, with 7 positions matching TRBD1. V gave up 4 bases and J gave up 4 bases; unmatched junction bases: 6. The CDR3 contains 14 residues. Germline values: CDR1 LGHDT, CDR2 YNNKEL (reference sequence). The CDR3 here is CASSPQGGSYGYTF. The CDR3 nucleotides read TGTGCCAGCAGCCCTCAGGGGGGAAGCTATGGCTACACCTTC.

The chain links TRBV12-5 to TRBJ1-2, with D possibly matching TRBD1 (6 bases). The germline V gene encodes CDR1 LGHNT and CDR2 FRNRAP. The CDR3 has 15 amino acids. Trimming took 6 bases from V and 1 from J, leaving 15 bases between them. DNA for the CDR3: TGTGCTAGTGGAGTCGGGGGCCTTAATAACTATGGCTACACCTTC. This codes for CASGVGGLNNYGYTF.

This clonotype came up a few times. The chain uses TRBV20-1 and TRBJ2-5; D might be TRBD2 (5 bases). CDR1 and CDR2 from the germline V gene are DFQATT and SNEGSKA (reference sequence). The germline V and J ends were trimmed by 5 bases and 3 bases, with 16 bases remaining between them. This CDR3 region has 14 residues. Here the CDR3 DNA reads TGCAGTGCTGACCTCGCGGGTCCAAAAGAGACCCAGTACTTC. Protein: CSADLAGPKETQYF.

Of note for this clonotype: The junction departs from the called germline gene at one end, perhaps through a read error. The CDR3 spells CASSLEVGHLGF. As DNA, the CDR3 is TGTGCCAGCAGCTTAGAGGTCGGCCACCTCGGCTTC. The rearrangement uses TRBV7-9 and TRBJ2-7; D is uncertain. The germline V gene encodes CDR1 SEHNR and CDR2 FQNEAQ (reference sequence). There are 12 residues in the CDR3.

This clonotype was seen only a few times. V is TRBV5-1 and J is TRBJ2-7; 8 nucleotides agree with TRBD1. The germline V gene encodes CDR1 SGHRS and CDR2 YFSETQ. Unmatched junction bases numbered 6, after V lost 4 bases and J lost 9 bases. This CDR3 is 12 amino acids long. CDR3 in DNA: TGCGCCAGCAGCGACGACAGGGGTGGGCAGTACGTC. Protein: CASSDDRGGQYV.

A word on this clonotype: Possible read error: a much larger clone is one base away. This chain joins TRBV7-2 and TRBJ2-5; D uncertain. Germline CDR1 reads SGHTA; CDR2 reads FQGNSA. This CDR3 is built from 11 residues. Between the trimmed V and J ends, which lost 5 bases and 4 bases, there was a span of 5 bases. The CDR3 region has the DNA TGTGCCAGCAGCAACCGAGAGACCCAGTACTTC. Protein sequence: CASSNRETQYF.

This clonotype was seen a few times. A much larger clone differs from this one at a single base, so this may be a read error. V usage is TRBV6-1 and J usage is TRBJ2-7; perhaps TRBD1 as D (5 bases). This CDR3 is built from 14 residues. The V gene's germline CDR1 is MNHNS and CDR2 SASEGT. DNA of the CDR3: TGTGCCAGCAGTGAAGAGGGGCCGACCTACGAGGAGTACTTC. It is translated as CASSEEGPTYEEYF.

This clonotype was observed at least ten times. The V call is TRBV4-3, the J call TRBJ1-1; D unresolved. The V end lost 4 bases, the J end lost 1 base, and 16 bases lay between the germline ends. Germline V gene lookup returns CDR1 LGHNA and CDR2 YSLEER. The CDR3 extends over 16 amino acids. The CDR3 DNA reads TGCGCCAGCAGCCTGAGCCCAGAGGGTCGGAACACTGAAGCTTTCTTT. It codes for CASSLSPEGRNTEAFF.

This clonotype showed up many times. The CDR3 DNA reads TGTGCCAGCAGCAGACTTCGACTAGCGGGGGGCTCCCTACAAGAGACCCAGTACTTC. Amino acid sequence: CASSRLRLAGGSLQETQYF. The chain combines TRBV6-5 with TRBJ2-5; 13 positions match TRBD2. The CDR3 is 19 residues long. Per germline, CDR1 MNHEY and CDR2 SVGAGI. V lost 6 bases and J lost 2; bases outside the gene matches: 15.

V is TRBV5-6 and J is TRBJ2-1; D gene uncertain. The V gene's germline CDR1 is SGHDT and CDR2 YYEEEE. The CDR3 runs to 11 residues. Between the trimmed V and J ends, which lost 1 base and 9 bases, there was a span of 5 bases. CDR3 sequence (DNA): TGTGCCAGCAGCTTGTTAGTTGAGCAGTTCTTC. Protein product: CASSLLVEQFF.

This clonotype appeared many times. The chain links TRBV5-1 to TRBJ1-1; perhaps TRBD1 as D (6 bases). V was shortened by 5 bases and J by 11 bases, with 19 bases between the two germline ends. Germline V gene sequence: CDR1 SGHRS, CDR2 YFSETQ. This CDR3 spans 13 amino acids. The CDR3 bases are TGCGCCAGCAGGGACAGTCAGAAAGTGAAGGCTTTCTTT. As protein: CASRDSQKVKAFF.

The chain combines TRBV3-1 with TRBJ2-5; D possibly corresponds to TRBD2 (5 bases). The germline gives CDR1 LGHDT, CDR2 YNNKEL (reference sequence). The CDR3 has 16 amino acids. Trimming left V 0 bases short and J 3 bases short, with 14 bases between. The chain's CDR3 is CASSQDHGVVEETQYF. The CDR3, as DNA: TGTGCCAGCAGCCAAGATCACGGGGTTGTGGAAGAGACCCAGTACTTC.

This clonotype has a count of ten or more. The chain has TRBV12-3 or TRBV12-4 and TRBJ2-3; either TRBD1 or TRBD2 may supply D (6 bases each). The CDR3 covers 14 residues. Trimming cost V 3 bases and J 4 bases, with 11 bases left between them. CDR3 protein: CASSFGGLADTQYF. CDR3 coding DNA: TGTGCCAGCAGTTTCGGGGGCTTGGCAGATACGCAGTATTTT.